This T cell receptor (beta chain) was profiled in a study of blood T cell repertoires in COVID-19. As for the study in general: Sites across the United States, Italy and Spain contributed samples from acute and convalescent COVID-19.

In terms of age and location, participants ranged from roughly 18 to 95 years and lived in about 25 US areas. Cohort assignment relied on participant-reported clinical history. Among Cohort 3 donors, those recovered had two negative PCRs, clearance, or symptom resolution. Germline lookup yields CDR1 SGHTA and CDR2 FQGNSA. The trim removed 5 bases at V and 2 bases at J, leaving 9 bases unmatched. This CDR3 spans 17 amino acids. Data came from immunoSEQ multiplex PCR; TCRdb stores just in-frame clones and leaves some out. The sample carries roughly 350,000 clones, 92% recorded once. The chain recombines TRBV7-2 with TRBJ1-3, with 10 bases fitting TRBD1. The specimen was PBMCs or T cells enriched from blood (not recorded which). The origin of this receptor is a woman aged 25 to 45 who had recovered from COVID-19. Here the CDR3 DNA reads TGTGCCAGCAGCGCCGGGACAGGGGTTTCTGCTGGAAACACCATATATTTT. Amino acids: CASSAGTGVSAGNTIYF.